This TCR beta chain was retrieved from a study of shared clonotypes between healthy human individuals. Study findings and constraints: Measured sharing among donors was expected to vary with sequencing depth.

The table lists this clone with a count of one. Its antigen remains unknown. V dropped 6 bases and J dropped 4 bases, with 16 bases sitting between them. The CDR3 runs 14 residues. From germline, CDR1 is SGHTA and CDR2 FQGNSA. Donors comprised healthy HIV-negative adults lacking recent acute infections or vaccinations. The protocol was immunoSEQ multiplex PCR, while the TCRdb copy is restricted to in-frame clones and leaves out a portion. The table has a few hundred thousand clones, roughly 85% seen once. Sequencing used PBMCs. V and J are TRBV7-2 and TRBJ2-7; no definite D call. The source is a woman in her thirties or forties in good health. Some clones in this sample may be carry-over from other donors' samples. Here the CDR3 reads CASSPDSPAYEQYF. CDR3 in DNA: TGTGCCAGCAGTCCCGACTCCCCCGCGTACGAGCAGTACTTC.